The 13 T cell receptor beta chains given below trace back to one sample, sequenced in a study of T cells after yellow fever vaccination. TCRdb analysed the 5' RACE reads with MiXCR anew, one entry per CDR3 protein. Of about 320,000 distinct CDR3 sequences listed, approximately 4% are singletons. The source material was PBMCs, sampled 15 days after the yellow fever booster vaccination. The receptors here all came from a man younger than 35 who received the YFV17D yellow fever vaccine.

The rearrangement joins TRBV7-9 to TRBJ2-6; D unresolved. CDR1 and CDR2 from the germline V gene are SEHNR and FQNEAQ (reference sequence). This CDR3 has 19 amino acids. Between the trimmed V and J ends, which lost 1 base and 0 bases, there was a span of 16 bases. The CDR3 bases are TGTGCCAGCAGCTTAGTCCCCGGGTACTCGAACTCTGGGGCCAACGTCCTGACTTTC. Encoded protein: CASSLVPGYSNSGANVLTF.

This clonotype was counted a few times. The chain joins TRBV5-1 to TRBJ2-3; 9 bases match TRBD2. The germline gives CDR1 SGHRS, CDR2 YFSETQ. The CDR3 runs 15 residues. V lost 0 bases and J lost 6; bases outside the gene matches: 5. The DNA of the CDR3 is TGCGCCAGCAGCTTGGATAGCGGGGGCCTCGATACGCAGTATTTT. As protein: CASSLDSGGLDTQYF.

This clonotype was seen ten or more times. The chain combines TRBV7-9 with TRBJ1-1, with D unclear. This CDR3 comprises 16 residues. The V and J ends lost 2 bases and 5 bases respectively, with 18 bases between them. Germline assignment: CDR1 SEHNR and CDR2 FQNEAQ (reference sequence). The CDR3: CASSLSGNPSETEAFF. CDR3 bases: TGTGCCAGCAGCTTATCGGGGAATCCTAGTGAGACTGAAGCTTTCTTT. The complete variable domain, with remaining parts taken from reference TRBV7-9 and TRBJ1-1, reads DTGVSQNPRHKITKRGQNVTFRCDPISEHNRLYWYRQTLGQGPEFLTYFQNEAQLEKSRLLSDRFSAERPKGSFSTLEIQRTEQGDSAMYLCASSLSGNPSETEAFFGQGTRLTVV.

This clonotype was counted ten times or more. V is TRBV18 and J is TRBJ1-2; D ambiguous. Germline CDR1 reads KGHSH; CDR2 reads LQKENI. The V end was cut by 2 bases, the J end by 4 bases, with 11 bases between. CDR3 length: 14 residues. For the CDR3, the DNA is TGTGCCAGCTCACCATGGGGTTTGAGCTATGGCTACACCTTC. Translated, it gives CASSPWGLSYGYTF. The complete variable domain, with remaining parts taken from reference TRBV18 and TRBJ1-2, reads NAGVMQNPRHLVRRRGQEARLRCSPMKGHSHVYWYRQLPEEGLKFMVYLQKENIIDESGMPKERFSAEFPKEGPSILRIQQVVRGDSAAYFCASSPWGLSYGYTFGSGTRLTVV.

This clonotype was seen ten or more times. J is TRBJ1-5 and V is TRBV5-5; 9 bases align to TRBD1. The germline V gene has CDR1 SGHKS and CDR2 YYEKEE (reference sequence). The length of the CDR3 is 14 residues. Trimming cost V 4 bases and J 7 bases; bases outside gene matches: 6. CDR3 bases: TGTGCCAGCAGCCACACAGGGGGCAGCCAGCCCCAGCATTTT. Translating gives CASSHTGGSQPQHF.

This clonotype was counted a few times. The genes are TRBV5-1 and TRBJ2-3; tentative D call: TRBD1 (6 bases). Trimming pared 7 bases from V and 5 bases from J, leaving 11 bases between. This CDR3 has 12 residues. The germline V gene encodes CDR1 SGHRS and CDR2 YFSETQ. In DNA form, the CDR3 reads TGCGCCAGCGGACAGCCTGAAGATACGCAGTATTTT. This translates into CASGQPEDTQYF.

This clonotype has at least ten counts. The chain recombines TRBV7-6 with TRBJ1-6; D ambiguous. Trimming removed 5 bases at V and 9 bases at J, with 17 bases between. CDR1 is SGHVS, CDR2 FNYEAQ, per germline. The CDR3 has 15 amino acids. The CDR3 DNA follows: TGTGCCAGCAGCCAAGTTGGACCCGCCGGTTCACCCCTCCACTTT. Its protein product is CASSQVGPAGSPLHF.

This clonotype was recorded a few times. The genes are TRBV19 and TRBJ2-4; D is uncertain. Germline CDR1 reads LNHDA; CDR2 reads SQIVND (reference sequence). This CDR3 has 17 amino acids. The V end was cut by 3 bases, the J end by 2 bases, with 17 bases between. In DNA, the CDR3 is TGTGCCAGTAGTATTGGTCGGCTAGGAGTAACCAAAAACATTCAGTACTTC. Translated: CASSIGRLGVTKNIQYF. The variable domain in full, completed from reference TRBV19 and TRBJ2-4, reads DGGITQSPKYLFRKEGQNVTLSCEQNLNHDAMYWYRQDPGQGLRLIYYSQIVNDFQKGDIAEGYSVSREKKESFPLTVTSAQKNPTAFYLCASSIGRLGVTKNIQYFGAGTRLSVL.

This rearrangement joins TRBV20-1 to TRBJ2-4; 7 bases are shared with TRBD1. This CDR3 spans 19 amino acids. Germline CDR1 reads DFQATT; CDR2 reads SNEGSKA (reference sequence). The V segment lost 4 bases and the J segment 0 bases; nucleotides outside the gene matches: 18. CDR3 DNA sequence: TGCAGTGCTACCCCGCTGGGGGACAGACGTACCAGAGCCAAAAACATTCAGTACTTC. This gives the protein CSATPLGDRRTRAKNIQYF.

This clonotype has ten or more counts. The CDR3 DNA is TGCGCCAGCAGCTTCGGGGGGCCATCCTACGAGCAGTACGTC. It encodes CASSFGGPSYEQYV. The J gene is TRBJ2-7, the V gene TRBV5-1; D might be TRBD2 (7 bases). The CDR3 totals 14 residues. Trimming took 2 bases from V and 1 from J, leaving 10 bases between them. Germline assignment: CDR1 SGHRS and CDR2 YFSETQ.

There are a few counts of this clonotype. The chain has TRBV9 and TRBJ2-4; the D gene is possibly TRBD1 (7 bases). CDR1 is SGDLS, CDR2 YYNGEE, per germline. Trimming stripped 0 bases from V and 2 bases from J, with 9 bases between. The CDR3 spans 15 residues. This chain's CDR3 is CASSVAGGSKNIQYF. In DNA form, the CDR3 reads TGTGCCAGCAGCGTAGCAGGGGGGTCCAAAAACATTCAGTACTTC.

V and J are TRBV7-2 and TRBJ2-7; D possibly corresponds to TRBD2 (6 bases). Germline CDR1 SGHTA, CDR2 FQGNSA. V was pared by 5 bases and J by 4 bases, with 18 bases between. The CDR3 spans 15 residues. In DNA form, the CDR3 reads TGTGCCAGCAGCCCTGTGCCGGGGGACTCTTACGAGCAGTACTTC. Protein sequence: CASSPVPGDSYEQYF.

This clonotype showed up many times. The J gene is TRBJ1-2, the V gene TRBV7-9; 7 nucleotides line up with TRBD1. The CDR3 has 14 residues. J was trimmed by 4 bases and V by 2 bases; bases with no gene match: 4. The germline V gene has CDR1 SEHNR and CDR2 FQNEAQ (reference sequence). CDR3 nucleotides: TGTGCCAGCAGCTTAAGGGGGGACAGCTATGGCTACACCTTC. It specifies CASSLRGDSYGYTF.